This T cell receptor beta chain was obtained from a study of Graves' ophthalmopathy and Graves' hyperthyroidism. Study-wide results and caveats: Detection in blood was also observed for most expanded thyroid clonotypes above 0.001 frequency. With less than 90% sensitivity and around 80% specificity, a 13-signature model separated ophthalmopathy from stable hyperthyroidism. As the model predicted ophthalmopathy progression, it achieved a sensitivity of 70% to 71% and a specificity of approximately 72%.

In regard to this clonotype: Its specificity is not known.

RNA served as the template for amplifying TCR beta CDR3 regions. RT-PCR in the first round used HTBI primers; a second-round multiplex PCR followed. Using its own MiXCR run on the multiplex PCR reads, TCRdb lists one record per CDR3 protein. The table has some 360,000 distinct CDR3 sequences, 15% to 20% seen once; the top ten hold 2.4%. Aged 18 to 65, hyperthyroidism patients had been newly diagnosed, with under 2 months' duration. CDR3 length equals 12 residues. V lost 5 bases, J lost 0 bases, and 4 bases lay in between. The gene calls are TRBV12-3 or TRBV12-4 and TRBJ2-5; D unresolved. The TCR sequence derives from an adult woman with stable Graves' hyperthyroidism. Sequencing was performed on peripheral blood. This chain's CDR3 is CASSHNQETQYF. CDR3 coding DNA: TGTGCCAGCAGTCATAACCAAGAGACCCAGTACTTC.